Below, 28 T cell receptor beta chains from the same sample are listed, as sequenced in a study of cytomegalovirus exposure and HLA in healthy donors. TCRdb keeps only in-frame clones here, not all; method: immunoSEQ multiplex PCR. The sample lists 220,000 or so clones; around 86% were seen once. Sequenced material: PBMCs. All receptors derive from a young woman in good health and CMV-seropositive.

This clone was detected once. The rearrangement links TRBV30 to TRBJ2-2, with D maybe TRBD2 (5 bases). Germline CDR1 is GTSNPN and CDR2 is SVGIG (reference sequence). The CDR3 covers 14 residues. Trimming removed 5 bases at V and 2 bases at J, with 12 bases between. CDR3 in DNA: TGTGCCTGGGAGAGGGTTTTTAACACCGGGGAGCTGTTTTTT. Translated: CAWERVFNTGELFF.

The genes are TRBV2 and TRBJ2-3, with TRBD2 as a possible D gene (6 bases). Germline CDR1 is SNHLY and CDR2 is FYNNEI. Deletions cut 6 bases from V and 1 base from J, with 11 bases between. The CDR3 is made up of 14 amino acids. As DNA, the CDR3 is TGTGCCAGCAGACTAGCAGGAGGCACAGATACGCAGTATTTT. It specifies CASRLAGGTDTQYF.

The chain couples TRBV30 to TRBJ2-5; 8 positions match TRBD2. J gave up 4 bases and V 5 bases, and 12 bases lay outside the gene matches. This CDR3 is built from 15 residues. CDR1 and CDR2 from the germline V gene are GTSNPN and SVGIG (reference sequence). The CDR3 nucleotides read TGTGCCTGGTCTAGGCCTATGCGGGAGGCAGAGACCCAGTACTTC. This gives the protein CAWSRPMREAETQYF.

The rearrangement joins TRBV11-2 to TRBJ2-5; D may be TRBD1 (5 bases). The CDR3 extends over 14 amino acids. V was trimmed by 1 base and J by 1 base, leaving 7 bases between them. The germline CDR1 and CDR2 sequences are SGHAT and FQNNGV. The CDR3 region is CASSLGQFQETQYF. CDR3 sequence (DNA): TGTGCCAGCAGCTTAGGACAGTTCCAAGAGACCCAGTACTTC.

This sequence joins TRBV21-1 and TRBJ1-1. TRBV21-1 is a pseudogene locus. The CDR3 length is 13 residues. Here the CDR3 reads CASSTGGDTEAFF. CDR3 nucleotides: TGTGCCAGCAGCACGGGAGGAGACACTGAAGCTTTCTTT.

The chain links TRBV11-2 to TRBJ2-5; tentatively, D is TRBD2 (5 bases). Germline V gives CDR1 SGHAT, CDR2 FQNNGV. This CDR3 comprises 14 residues. Trimming shortened V by 3 bases and J by 7 bases, and 15 bases separated the two germline ends. The CDR3 region is CASSFGAGVGTQYF. The CDR3 DNA is TGTGCCAGCAGCTTTGGCGCGGGCGTAGGGACCCAGTACTTC.

V gene TRBV7-9 combines with J gene TRBJ2-7; TRBD1 matches 7 bases. Germline-derived CDR1 and CDR2 are SEHNR and FQNEAQ (reference sequence). Trimming removed 4 bases from V and 4 bases from J; junction bases left unmatched: 1. CDR3 length equals 12 residues. As DNA, the CDR3 is TGTGCCAGCAGCTCGGGACAGTACGAGCAGTACTTC. Translated, it gives CASSSGQYEQYF.

This chain joins TRBV27 and TRBJ2-3, with TRBD2 matching 12 bases. The CDR3 has 17 residues. V lost 5 bases, J lost 3 bases, and 9 bases stayed unmatched. The germline V gene has CDR1 MNHEY and CDR2 SMNVEV (reference sequence). The CDR3 reads CASSILAGGVSTDTQYF. CDR3 coding DNA: TGTGCCAGCAGTATCCTAGCGGGAGGGGTTAGTACAGATACGCAGTATTTT.

This chain uses TRBV28 with TRBJ2-1, with TRBD2 identical over 8 bases. J lost 8 bases, V lost 5 bases, and 11 bases had no gene match. The CDR3 contains 15 residues. CDR1 MDHEN and CDR2 SYDVKM come from the germline V gene. The CDR3 DNA reads TGTGCCAGCAGTGCGTCAGCGGGAGTATTCTATGAGCAGTTCTTC. Translating gives CASSASAGVFYEQFF.

The V gene is TRBV7-9, the J gene TRBJ2-7, with 7 positions matching TRBD1. The V gene's germline CDR1 is SEHNR and CDR2 FQNEAQ (reference sequence). Unmatched junction bases numbered 6, after V lost 4 bases and J lost 3 bases. The CDR3 consists of 14 residues. CDR3 DNA: TGTGCCAGCAGCTGGCAGGGGGTCGGCTACGAGCAGTACTTC. Protein: CASSWQGVGYEQYF.

This chain uses TRBV27 with TRBJ2-1; 8 nucleotides align to TRBD2. Germline CDR1 is MNHEY and CDR2 is SMNVEV (reference sequence). The J segment lost 7 bases and the V segment lost 2 bases, leaving 7 bases of the junction unmatched. This CDR3 comprises 15 residues. This chain's CDR3 is CASSLPTSGNNEQFF. CDR3 DNA sequence: TGTGCCAGCAGTTTACCTACTAGCGGTAATAATGAGCAGTTCTTC.

This chain links TRBV5-6 with TRBJ1-1; D unclear. The CDR3 runs to 12 residues. V lost 5 bases to trimming and J lost 4 bases, with 9 bases between them. Germline values: CDR1 SGHDT, CDR2 YYEEEE. CDR3 nucleotides: TGTGCCAGCAGTGACTTCAGCACTGAAGCTTTCTTT. This sequence encodes CASSDFSTEAFF.

The chain carries TRBV11-2 and TRBJ2-1; 9 bases match TRBD2. Germline values: CDR1 SGHAT, CDR2 FQNNGV. CDR3 length: 15 residues. With V trimmed by 3 bases and J by 4 bases, 4 bases remained unmatched. CDR3 protein: CASSFGREGYNEQFF. The CDR3 DNA follows: TGTGCCAGCAGCTTTGGGCGGGAGGGATACAATGAGCAGTTCTTC.

The genes are TRBV10-1 and TRBJ2-7, with 9 bases that match TRBD1. The germline CDR1 and CDR2 sequences are WNHNN and SYGVQD (reference sequence). This CDR3 comprises 13 residues. The trim removed 4 bases at V and 6 bases at J, leaving 4 bases unmatched. The CDR3 coding sequence is TGCGCCAGCAGTGGGCCGGACAGGGGCGAGCAGTACTTC. The encoded protein is CASSGPDRGEQYF.

This rearrangement joins TRBV2 to TRBJ1-1, with D hard to call. This CDR3 comprises 15 residues. V lost 4 bases, J lost 2 bases, and 14 bases lay in between. Looked up from germline, CDR1 is SNHLY and CDR2 is FYNNEI. The CDR3 here is CASSVGGLFNTEAFF. In nucleotides, the CDR3 is TGTGCCAGCAGTGTCGGTGGGCTATTCAACACTGAAGCTTTCTTT. The variable domain in full, with the rest retrieved from reference TRBV2 and TRBJ1-1, is EPEVTQTPSHQVTQMGQEVILRCVPISNHLYFYWYRQILGQKVEFLVSFYNNEISEKSEIFDDQFSVERPDGSNFTLKIRSTKLEDSAMYFCASSVGGLFNTEAFFGQGTRLTVV.

V gene TRBV27 combines with J gene TRBJ1-4, with D perhaps TRBD1 (5 bases). Germline CDR1 reads MNHEY; CDR2 reads SMNVEV (reference sequence). CDR3 size: 15 residues. Trimming stripped 2 bases from V and 7 bases from J, with 14 bases between. The CDR3 nucleotides read TGTGCCAGCAGTTTAGGTGGGGCCTTTGGTGAAAAACTGTTTTTT. Amino acid sequence: CASSLGGAFGEKLFF.

V gene TRBV6-1 combines with J gene TRBJ1-4, with D possibly being TRBD1 (5 bases). The CDR3 runs to 17 residues. V shed 3 bases and J shed 5 bases, with 19 bases lying between them. Germline CDR1 and CDR2: MNHNS and SASEGT. CDR3 sequence: CASSDRGVPPRNEKLFF. The CDR3 DNA is TGTGCCAGCAGTGATCGGGGGGTCCCCCCACGAAATGAAAAACTGTTTTTT.

This CDR3 reads CASSLGTSGRETQYF. The CDR3 DNA follows: TGTGCCAGCAGCTTAGGGACTAGCGGGAGGGAGACCCAGTACTTC. The V gene is TRBV7-8, the J gene TRBJ2-5; 14 nucleotides align to TRBD2. The CDR3 sequence is 15 residues long. Germline V gene data show CDR1 as SGHVS and CDR2 as FQNEAQ. V dropped 1 base and J dropped 5; count of bases not matched to a gene: 0.

In DNA form, the CDR3 reads TGTGCCAGCAGCGCAACCGGGACTAACGATGAGCAGTTCTTC. Its protein is CASSATGTNDEQFF. The rearrangement links TRBV9 to TRBJ2-1; 7 positions match TRBD2. Looked up from germline, CDR1 is SGDLS and CDR2 is YYNGEE. V shed 3 bases and J 8 bases; nucleotides not matched to a gene: 8. The CDR3 runs 14 residues.

CDR3 amino acids: CASSYRDRGSYEQYF. The CDR3 nucleotides are TGCGCCAGCAGTTACCGGGACAGGGGGTCCTACGAGCAGTACTTC. The V gene is TRBV10-2, the J gene TRBJ2-7; TRBD1 matches at 11 bases. The CDR3 totals 15 residues. In germline, CDR1 is WSHSY, CDR2 SAAADI. The V segment lost 5 bases and the J segment 1 base; nucleotides outside the gene matches: 4.

The chain joins TRBV7-8 to TRBJ1-5; D perhaps matches TRBD1 (6 bases). V was shortened by 4 bases and J by 1 base, with 14 bases between the two germline ends. This CDR3 is 16 amino acids long. Germline assignment: CDR1 SGHVS and CDR2 FQNEAQ. DNA of the CDR3: TGTGCCAGCAGCTCCAAATGGGGGCTGAGCAATCAGCCCCAGCATTTT. Amino acids: CASSSKWGLSNQPQHF.

This chain connects TRBV5-1 to TRBJ2-7, with 10 bases that match TRBD1. The CDR3 is 13 amino acids. Germline lookup yields CDR1 SGHRS and CDR2 YFSETQ. Germline trimming cut 5 bases from V and 6 bases from J; bases unmatched to any gene: 5. Here the CDR3 reads CASRGDRGIEQYF. The CDR3 bases are TGCGCCAGCAGGGGGGACAGGGGAATCGAGCAGTACTTC.

This clone was seen a single time. The CDR3 loop is CSVENVTSAFF. In nucleotides, the CDR3 is TGCAGCGTTGAAAATGTGACTAGCGCATTCTTC. This chain links TRBV29-1 with TRBJ2-1; TRBD2 agrees at 8 bases. The V and J ends lost 2 bases and 16 bases, in that order; junction bases with no gene match: 7. CDR1 SQVTM and CDR2 ANQGSEA come from the germline V gene. The CDR3 extends over 11 amino acids.

The chain links TRBV7-8 to TRBJ1-2; TRBD1 might be the D (5 bases). There are 15 residues in the CDR3. Trimming removed 5 bases from V and 0 bases from J, with 13 bases in between. Per germline, CDR1 SGHVS and CDR2 FQNEAQ. The CDR3, as DNA: TGTGCCAGCAGCCCCCGGGGGGAGACTAACTATGGCTACACCTTC. It translates to CASSPRGETNYGYTF.

V is TRBV27 and J is TRBJ1-1; a weak D match, TRBD1 (5 bases). V was trimmed by 7 bases and J by 4 bases, leaving 13 bases between them. The V gene's germline CDR1 is MNHEY and CDR2 SMNVEV (reference sequence). The CDR3 is 13 residues long. CDR3 DNA sequence: TGTGCCAGCACCAACGGGGGTGGCACTGAAGCTTTCTTT. It yields the protein CASTNGGGTEAFF.

The rearrangement joins TRBV6-5 to TRBJ2-7, with 7 bases fitting TRBD2. This CDR3 is 16 amino acids long. Germline assignment: CDR1 MNHEY and CDR2 SVGAGI. The J segment lost 3 bases and the V segment lost 2 bases, leaving 10 bases of the junction unmatched. For the CDR3, the DNA is TGTGCCAGCAGTTACCGCCCCAGCGGGAATCTCTACGAGCAGTACTTC. Residues: CASSYRPSGNLYEQYF.

The genes are TRBV7-9 and TRBJ1-5, with TRBD1 matching 7 bases. Unmatched junction bases numbered 4, after V lost 2 bases and J lost 3 bases. The CDR3 sequence is 15 residues long. Germline CDR1 SEHNR, CDR2 FQNEAQ (reference sequence). The CDR3 region is CASSLTDRANQPQHF. As DNA, the CDR3 is TGTGCCAGCAGCTTAACCGACAGGGCCAATCAGCCCCAGCATTTT.

This chain connects TRBV6-1 to TRBJ1-2; a weak D match, TRBD1 (5 bases). CDR1 and CDR2 from the germline V gene are MNHNS and SASEGT. The CDR3 length is 15 residues. V was clipped by 7 bases and J by 4 bases, with 19 bases between them. The CDR3 sequence is CASNRLGLTGYGYTF. CDR3 DNA: TGTGCCAGCAACCGACTGGGACTGACTGGCTATGGCTACACCTTC.